Listed below are T cell receptor beta chains from one sample, sequenced in a study of OX40 agonist ivuxolimab in advanced cancers. Assay used: immunoSEQ multiplex PCR; TCRdb lists only in-frame clones, some missing. The sample shows tens of thousands of clones, roughly 88% of them seen only once. The material sequenced was CD4+ or CD8+ T cells sorted from blood, taken in a trial of the OX40 agonist ivuxolimab. These receptors were obtained from an adult with an advanced solid tumor such as melanoma, head and neck, liver or kidney cancer. CDR3s include the opening cysteine and the closing phenylalanine or tryptophan. D genes are given only for firm matches. Clone size, where shown, is once, few, many, or a class for clones that have expanded.

TRBV5-1	NA	TRBD1	TRBJ1-2	CASSLVGDRGRGDGYTF	TGCGCCAGCAGCTTGGTAGGGGACAGGGGGCGCGGCGATGGCTACACCTTC
TRBV20-1	NA	TRBD1	TRBJ1-2	CSARGGQLSTF	TGCAGTGCTAGAGGGGGACAGCTTTCCACCTTC
TRBV5-1	NA	NA	TRBJ2-6	CASSPTGPGANVLTF	TGCGCCAGCAGTCCAACAGGGCCTGGGGCCAACGTCCTGACTTTC
TRBV30	NA	NA	TRBJ1-4	CARDDKNQGEKLFF	TGTGCCCGGGACGACAAAAATCAAGGGGAAAAACTGTTTTTT
TRBV6-6	once	NA	TRBJ1-1	CASSYSTGNTEAFF	TGTGCCAGCAGTTACTCGACAGGGAACACTGAAGCTTTCTTT
TRBV4-1	NA	NA	TRBJ1-2	CASSQVSSYGYTF	TGCGCCAGCAGCCAAGTATCCAGCTATGGCTACACCTTC
TRBV4-2	NA	NA	TRBJ1-1	CASSRDRGDEAFF	TGTGCCAGCAGCCGCGACAGAGGGGATGAAGCTTTCTTT
TRBV7-8	NA	NA	TRBJ1-5	CASSLAAGAVGQPQHF	TGTGCCAGCAGCTTAGCGGCGGGCGCGGTGGGTCAGCCCCAGCATTTT
TRBV7-3	NA	TRBD1	TRBJ2-1	CASSNDRDNEQFF	TGTGCCAGCAGCAACGACAGGGACAATGAGCAGTTCTTC
TRBV9	NA	NA	TRBJ1-5	CASSVSGYSNQPQHF	TGTGCCAGCAGCGTCTCGGGTTATAGCAATCAGCCCCAGCATTTT
TRBV29-1	medium-sized	TRBD1	TRBJ1-2	CSVPGQVENYGYTF	TGCAGCGTTCCTGGACAGGTTGAGAACTATGGCTACACCTTC
TRBV30	NA	TRBD1	TRBJ2-4	CAWRGVGTGGNKNIQYF	TGTGCCTGGAGAGGGGTAGGGACAGGGGGCAACAAAAACATTCAGTACTTC
TRBV5-6	NA	NA	TRBJ1-2	CASSLVGVEVRGYTF	TGTGCCAGCAGCTTGGTGGGGGTAGAAGTGCGAGGCTACACCTTC
TRBV27	NA	TRBD1	TRBJ1-2	CASGPSGQQIYGYTF	TGTGCCAGCGGACCCTCGGGACAGCAAATCTATGGCTACACCTTC
TRBV6-1	once	NA	TRBJ2-5	CASSGLPGNFRETQYF	TGTGCCAGCAGTGGGCTCCCGGGAAATTTTCGAGAGACCCAGTACTTC